Below, 14 T cell receptor beta chains from the same sample are listed, as sequenced in a study of blood T cell repertoires in COVID-19. Only in-frame clones appear in the TCRdb table, and some are missing; sequencing was by immunoSEQ multiplex PCR. This repertoire shows just over 25,000 clones, 90% found once; its top ten account for around 10%. The sequenced sample consisted of peripheral blood. The receptors shown here come from a man aged 65 to 85 with acute or convalescent COVID-19.

This clone was detected only once. The chain has TRBV7-2 and TRBJ2-7; D possibly corresponds to TRBD2 (6 bases). The CDR3 totals 13 residues. CDR1 SGHTA and CDR2 FQGNSA come from the germline V gene. Trimming pared 6 bases from V and 2 bases from J, leaving 11 bases between. The CDR3 region is CASRPTSTYEQYF. DNA of the CDR3: TGTGCCAGCAGGCCTACTAGCACCTACGAGCAGTACTTC. The complete variable domain, with remaining parts taken from reference TRBV7-2 and TRBJ2-7, reads GAGVSQSPSNKVTEKGKDVELRCDPISGHTALYWYRQSLGQGLEFLIYFQGNSAPDKSGLPSDRFSAERTGGSVSTLTIQRTQQEDSAVYLCASRPTSTYEQYFGPGTRLTVT.

The chain couples TRBV25-1 to TRBJ1-4; TRBD1 is a possible D gene (5 bases). The germline gives CDR1 MGHDK, CDR2 SYGVNS. The CDR3 is made up of 13 amino acids. V was pared by 8 bases and J by 6 bases, with 13 bases between. CDR3 amino acids: CASLGRVDEKLFF. Here the CDR3 DNA reads TGTGCCAGCCTCGGCAGGGTCGATGAAAAACTGTTTTTT.

The chain employs TRBV19 and TRBJ2-3, with TRBD2 matching 8 bases. The CDR3 runs 17 residues. The junction had 6 bases not matched to a gene; V was cut back by 0 bases and J by 1 base. The germline V gene has CDR1 LNHDA and CDR2 SQIVND (reference sequence). CDR3 loop: CASSIERGSGGTDTQYF. The CDR3 DNA sequence: TGTGCCAGTAGTATAGAGCGGGGTAGCGGGGGCACAGATACGCAGTATTTT.

The chain has TRBV6-5 and TRBJ1-6; 8 bases fit TRBD1. This CDR3 contains 15 residues. The ends lost 8 bases at V and 10 bases at J; junction bases unmatched: 13. Germline V gene data show CDR1 as MNHEY and CDR2 as SVGAGI. The CDR3 DNA reads as TGTGCCAGCGGAAATGAGGACAGGGTAGGATCACCCCTCCACTTT. This codes for CASGNEDRVGSPLHF.

The chain is built from TRBV11-2 and TRBJ1-3; 8 nucleotides line up with TRBD1. J was trimmed by 5 bases and V by 0 bases; bases with no gene match: 18. The CDR3 contains 20 residues. The germline gives CDR1 SGHAT, CDR2 FQNNGV. The chain's CDR3 is CASSLDPPSLGRGRRNTIYF. Here the CDR3 DNA reads TGTGCCAGCAGCTTAGATCCCCCGTCGCTAGGCAGGGGGCGAAGAAACACCATATATTTT.

The CDR3 coding sequence is TGTGCCACCAGTGAAACAACCGGGGAGCTGTTTTTT. Its protein product is CATSETTGELFF. This sequence joins TRBV24-1 and TRBJ2-2; D remains ambiguous. CDR1 KGHDR and CDR2 SFDVKD come from the germline V gene. The V end was cut by 4 bases, the J end by 5 bases, with 4 bases between. This CDR3 is built from 12 residues.

The chain couples TRBV5-4 to TRBJ2-7; 12 bases match TRBD2. V dropped 5 bases and J dropped 3; count of bases not matched to a gene: 3. Germline CDR1 SGHNT, CDR2 YYREEE (reference sequence). The CDR3 is 14 residues long. This CDR3 is CASSMTSGSYEQYF. For the CDR3, the DNA is TGTGCCAGCAGTATGACTAGCGGGAGCTACGAGCAGTACTTC. Filled out from reference TRBV5-4 and TRBJ2-7, the complete variable domain reads ETGVTQSPTHLIKTRGQQVTLRCSSQSGHNTVSWYQQALGQGPQFIFQYYREEENGRGNFPPRFSGLQFPNYSSELNVNALELDDSALYLCASSMTSGSYEQYFGPGTRLTVT.

This rearrangement joins TRBV2 to TRBJ1-1; D gene unclear. This CDR3 region has 14 residues. Germline lookup yields CDR1 SNHLY and CDR2 FYNNEI. Trimming pared 4 bases from V and 0 bases from J, leaving 9 bases between. In DNA form, the CDR3 reads TGTGCCAGCAGTGCTGAACAGCTGAACACTGAAGCTTTCTTT. Protein product: CASSAEQLNTEAFF.

V and J are TRBV7-3 and TRBJ2-2; no firm D call. This CDR3 is built from 14 residues. Germline V CDR1 and CDR2: SGHTA, FQGTGA. V was cut by 5 bases and J by 5 bases, with 12 bases left in between. CDR3 nucleotides: TGTGCCAGCAGCCTCACGACTGGGACCGGGGAGCTGTTTTTT. It encodes CASSLTTGTGELFF.

The chain carries TRBV5-5 and TRBJ1-2; D gene ambiguous. The germline CDR1 and CDR2 sequences are SGHKS and YYEKEE (reference sequence). The V end lost 2 bases, the J end lost 5 bases, and 16 bases lay between the germline ends. There are 15 residues in the CDR3. In nucleotides, the CDR3 is TGTGCCAGCAGCTTCCAGCCCGATTTGAGGTATGGCTACACCTTC. This codes for CASSFQPDLRYGYTF.

The chain combines TRBV3-1 (or the pseudogene TRBV3-2) with TRBJ1-5; 9 nucleotides agree with TRBD1. This CDR3 is 13 amino acids long. J lost 5 bases, V lost 4 bases, and 0 bases had no gene match. Germline V gives CDR1 LGHDT, CDR2 YNNKEL (reference sequence). CDR3 coding DNA: TGTGCCAGCAGCCGGGACAGGGATCAGCCCCAGCATTTT. As protein: CASSRDRDQPQHF.

The rearrangement joins TRBV18 to TRBJ1-2; TRBD1 matches at 7 bases. The CDR3 loop spans 13 amino acids. Trimming took 3 bases from V and 7 from J; bases not matched to a gene: 5. Germline assignment: CDR1 KGHSH and CDR2 LQKENI. The CDR3 sequence: CASSPDRAAGYTF. The CDR3 bases are TGTGCCAGCTCACCTGACAGGGCGGCTGGCTACACCTTC.

The count of this clone is one. The chain joins TRBV5-1 to TRBJ1-1; D is ambiguous. The V gene's germline CDR1 is SGHRS and CDR2 YFSETQ. V lost 6 bases, J lost 7 bases, and 10 bases lay in between. This CDR3 has 11 amino acids. The chain's CDR3 is CASTLSGEAFF. The CDR3 DNA follows: TGCGCCAGCACCCTAAGCGGTGAAGCTTTCTTT. The variable domain in full, with the rest retrieved from reference TRBV5-1 and TRBJ1-1, is KAGVTQTPRYLIKTRGQQVTLSCSPISGHRSVSWYQQTPGQGLQFLFEYFSETQRNKGNFPGRFSGRQFSNSRSEMNVSTLELGDSALYLCASTLSGEAFFGQGTRLTVV.

This clone appeared a single time. V is TRBV10-3 and J is TRBJ1-1; D is unclear. Germline values: CDR1 ENHRY, CDR2 SYGVKD. Trimming removed 3 bases at V and 6 bases at J, with 17 bases between. The CDR3 has 15 residues. The CDR3 loop is CAISDSVRSISEAFF. CDR3 nucleotides: TGTGCCATCAGTGATTCCGTGAGGAGTATCTCTGAAGCTTTCTTT.